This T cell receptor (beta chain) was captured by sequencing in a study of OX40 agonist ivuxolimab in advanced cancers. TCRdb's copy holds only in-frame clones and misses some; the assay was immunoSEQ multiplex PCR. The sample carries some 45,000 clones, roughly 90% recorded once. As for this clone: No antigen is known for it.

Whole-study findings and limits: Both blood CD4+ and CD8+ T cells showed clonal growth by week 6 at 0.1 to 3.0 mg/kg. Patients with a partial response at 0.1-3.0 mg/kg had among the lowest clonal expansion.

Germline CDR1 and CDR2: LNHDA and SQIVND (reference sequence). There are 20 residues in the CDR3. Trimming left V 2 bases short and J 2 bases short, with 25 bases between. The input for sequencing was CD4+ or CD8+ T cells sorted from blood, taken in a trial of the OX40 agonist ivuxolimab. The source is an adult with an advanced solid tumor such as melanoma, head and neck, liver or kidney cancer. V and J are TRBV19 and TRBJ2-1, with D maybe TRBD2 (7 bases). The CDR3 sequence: CASSIPGTLQGLIPYNEQFF. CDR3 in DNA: TGTGCCAGTAGTATACCGGGGACATTACAGGGACTAATCCCCTACAATGAGCAGTTCTTC.